This T cell receptor (beta chain) was obtained from a study of T cells in Graves' hyperthyroidism and ophthalmopathy. The sample holds many counts of this clonotype. CDR1 and CDR2 (germline): WSHSY, SAAADI. V was trimmed by 0 bases and J by 4 bases, leaving 10 bases between them. This CDR3 region has 14 residues. Hyperthyroidism in the patients, aged 18 to 65, was newly diagnosed and under 2 months in duration. Regions amplified from RNA transcripts were the TCR beta CDR3 regions. TCR CDR3 regions were first amplified by RT-PCR with HTBI primers. TCRdb processed the multiplex PCR reads anew with MiXCR; each CDR3 protein has one entry. Of 650,000 to 750,000 distinct CDR3 sequences listed, less than 15% are singletons.

The receptor was derived from a young woman with Graves' hyperthyroidism. The chain uses TRBV10-2 and TRBJ2-7; D remains ambiguous. The sequencing input was blood. The CDR3 DNA is TGCGCCAGCAGTGAGTCGACGCTCAAATACGAGCAGTACTTC. Translated: CASSESTLKYEQYF.